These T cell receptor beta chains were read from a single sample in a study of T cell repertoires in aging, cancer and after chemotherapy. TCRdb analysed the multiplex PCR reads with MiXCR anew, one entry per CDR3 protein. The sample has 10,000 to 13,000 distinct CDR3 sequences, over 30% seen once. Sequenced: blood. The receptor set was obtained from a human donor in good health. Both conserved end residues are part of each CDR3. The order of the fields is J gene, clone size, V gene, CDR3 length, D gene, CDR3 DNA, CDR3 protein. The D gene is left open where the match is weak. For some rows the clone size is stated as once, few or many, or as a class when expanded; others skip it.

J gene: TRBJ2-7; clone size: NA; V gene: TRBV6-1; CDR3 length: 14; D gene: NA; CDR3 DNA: TGTGCCAGCAGGCAAACAGGGAACGCCTACGAGCAGTACTTC; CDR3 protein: CASRQTGNAYEQYF
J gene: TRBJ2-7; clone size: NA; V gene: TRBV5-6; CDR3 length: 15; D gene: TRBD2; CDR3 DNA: TGCGCCAGCAGTTTCGGGACTAGCGAGGGGTACGAGCAGTACTTC; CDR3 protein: CASSFGTSEGYEQYF
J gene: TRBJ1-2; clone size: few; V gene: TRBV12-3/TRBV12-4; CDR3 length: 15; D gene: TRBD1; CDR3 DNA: TGTGCCAGCAGTTTGGGGACAGGGGAGGCGCGGGGCTACACCTTC; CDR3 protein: CASSLGTGEARGYTF
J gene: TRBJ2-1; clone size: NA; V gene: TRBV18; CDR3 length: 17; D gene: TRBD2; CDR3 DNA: TGTGCCAGCTCACCGAGGACTAGCGGGATATTCTACAATGAGCAGTTCTTC; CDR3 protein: CASSPRTSGIFYNEQFF
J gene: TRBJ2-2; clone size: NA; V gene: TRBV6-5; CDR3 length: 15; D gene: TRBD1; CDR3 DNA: TGTGCCAGCAGGCCCGGGACAGGGGGCACCGGGGAGCTGTTTTTT; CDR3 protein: CASRPGTGGTGELFF
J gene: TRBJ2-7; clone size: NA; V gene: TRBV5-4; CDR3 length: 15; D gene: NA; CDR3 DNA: TGTGCCAGCAGCTTGGGAGGTCGGGGCTCCTACGAGCAGTACTTC; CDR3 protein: CASSLGGRGSYEQYF
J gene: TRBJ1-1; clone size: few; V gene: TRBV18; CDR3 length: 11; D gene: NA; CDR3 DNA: TGTGCCAGCACATTAAACACTGAAGCTTTCTTT; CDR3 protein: CASTLNTEAFF
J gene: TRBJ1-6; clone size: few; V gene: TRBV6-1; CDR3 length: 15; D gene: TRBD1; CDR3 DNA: TGTGCCAGCAGTGGTCAGGGGGCGAATAATTCACCCCTCCACTTT; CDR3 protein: CASSGQGANNSPLHF
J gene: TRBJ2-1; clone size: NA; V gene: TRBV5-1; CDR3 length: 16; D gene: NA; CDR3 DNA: TGCGCCAGCAGCTTGGCTTTGACAGCCTCCTACAATGAGCAGTTCTTC; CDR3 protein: CASSLALTASYNEQFF
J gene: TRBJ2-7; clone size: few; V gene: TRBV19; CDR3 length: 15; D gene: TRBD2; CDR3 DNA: TGTGCCAGTAGTACCCGGGGAGGGAGCGCCTACGAGCAGTACTTC; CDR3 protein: CASSTRGGSAYEQYF
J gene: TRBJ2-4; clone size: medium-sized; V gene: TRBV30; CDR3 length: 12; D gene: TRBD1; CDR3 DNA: TGTGCCTGGAGTGGGACAGGGAACATTCAGTACTTC; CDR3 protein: CAWSGTGNIQYF